The 10 T cell receptor beta chains below come from one sample, sequenced in a study of T cell repertoires in cytomegalovirus infection. The antigens these receptors bind are not known. TCRdb ran MiXCR on the reads and lists one entry per CDR3 protein. This sample has roughly 700,000 distinct CDR3 sequences, with around 31% found just once. The source material was cultured PBMCs, sampled from culture after CMV antigen stimulation. These receptors all come from a human donor in good health (CMV status not recorded). Some clones in this sample may be carry-over from other donors' samples.

This chain uses TRBV4-1 with TRBJ1-1, with D unresolved. CDR3 size: 15 residues. The V and J ends lost 0 bases and 5 bases respectively, with 13 bases between them. Germline CDR1 is MGHRA and CDR2 is YSYEKL. In DNA, the CDR3 is TGCGCCAGCAGCCAAGAACGTCGACAAGCGACTGAAGCTTTCTTT. It translates to CASSQERRQATEAFF.

The chain recombines TRBV11-2 with TRBJ1-3; no clear D. This CDR3 comprises 15 residues. The V gene's germline CDR1 is SGHAT and CDR2 FQNNGV. The V gene lost 4 bases and the J gene lost 1 base, with 11 bases spanning the gap. CDR3 sequence (DNA): TGTGCCAGCAGCTCCCCTCCGGGGTCTGGAAACACCATATATTTT. Translated, it gives CASSSPPGSGNTIYF.

This clonotype came up a few times. This chain joins TRBV7-2 and TRBJ1-5; D not resolved. CDR1 and CDR2 from the germline V gene are SGHTA and FQGNSA. Deletions cut 4 bases from V and 8 bases from J, with 12 bases between. This CDR3 has 13 residues. The CDR3 protein is CASSSDFWEPQHF. As DNA, the CDR3 is TGTGCCAGCAGCTCCGACTTCTGGGAGCCCCAGCATTTT.

This chain connects TRBV27 to TRBJ1-5, with D hard to call. Germline V CDR1 and CDR2: MNHEY, SMNVEV (reference sequence). Trimming shortened V by 2 bases and J by 5 bases, and 10 bases separated the two germline ends. The CDR3 length is 14 residues. CDR3 protein: CASSLDGLHQPQHF. In nucleotides, the CDR3 is TGTGCCAGCAGTTTAGACGGGCTTCATCAGCCCCAGCATTTT.

This clonotype was seen only a few times. The chain joins TRBV6-1 to TRBJ2-5; D gene ambiguous. Trimming took off 0 bases at V and 7 bases at J, with 9 bases between the two ends. Per the germline V gene, CDR1 is MNHNS and CDR2 is SASEGT. This CDR3 has 13 residues. CDR3 region: CASSEAPQRTQYF. DNA for the CDR3: TGTGCCAGCAGTGAAGCACCCCAAAGGACCCAGTACTTC.

CDR3 sequence: CASSLAGQTYNEQFF. The CDR3 DNA is TGTGCCAGTAGCCTAGCGGGGCAGACCTACAATGAGCAGTTCTTC. V and J are TRBV19 and TRBJ2-1; 9 bases are shared with TRBD2. Trimming at V came to 6 bases and at J to 2 bases, leaving 5 bases not matched to a gene. The CDR3 runs 15 residues. Germline V gives CDR1 LNHDA, CDR2 SQIVND (reference sequence).

V is TRBV29-1 and J is TRBJ2-1, with 9 positions matching TRBD2. Germline CDR1 SQVTM, CDR2 ANQGSEA. The CDR3 is 13 amino acids. The trim removed 3 bases at V and 8 bases at J, leaving 5 bases unmatched. Written as DNA, the CDR3 is TGCAGCGTTGAGCTAGCGGGATTCTATGAGCAGTTCTTC. Translation gives CSVELAGFYEQFF.

This clonotype occurred a few times. CDR3 amino acids: CASTNSDSSGYGYTF. CDR3 nucleotides: TGTGCCAGCACCAACTCGGACAGTTCGGGCTATGGCTACACCTTC. V usage is TRBV12-3 or TRBV12-4 and J usage is TRBJ1-2; D perhaps matches TRBD1 (6 bases). Deletions cut 7 bases from V and 4 bases from J, with 19 bases between. This CDR3 spans 15 amino acids.

The chain couples TRBV12-3 or TRBV12-4 to TRBJ2-6, with 9 bases matching TRBD1. Unmatched junction bases numbered 9, after V lost 5 bases and J lost 4 bases. The CDR3 consists of 17 residues. Here the CDR3 DNA reads TGTGCCAGCAGTCCGGGACAGGGAATTTTAGGGGCCAACGTCCTGACTTTC. Translation: CASSPGQGILGANVLTF.

On this clonotype: This sequence may be a read error, since a much larger clone differs from it by one base. The V and J genes are TRBV12-3 or TRBV12-4 and TRBJ1-4; no clear D gene. The CDR3 sequence is 12 residues long. Here the CDR3 reads CTSSPTYAKLFF. For the CDR3, the DNA is TGTACCAGCAGCCCCACATACGCGAAACTGTTTTTT.